This T cell receptor beta chain was sequenced during a study of T cell responses to AZD1222 COVID-19 vaccine. The CDR3 is made up of 16 amino acids. V lost 4 bases, J lost 1 base, and 9 bases stayed unmatched. Per germline, CDR1 MGHRA and CDR2 YSYEKL. The assay was immunoSEQ multiplex PCR, and TCRdb's table has in-frame clones only and misses some. The repertoire holds 95,000 to 100,000 clones, with almost 90% as singletons. Points from the study as a whole: Spike as a whole was targeted by vaccine-associated CD4 TCRs, dominant at 160-218 and 743-854. Targets within unmutated variant regions were reportedly found for nearly half of spike-specific TCRs.

On this clone itself: No antigen is known for it.

This specimen consisted of peripheral blood, obtained 28 days after the second AZD1222 dose. The rearrangement joins TRBV4-1 to TRBJ1-1; 7 bases fit TRBD1. The receptor was isolated from an adult who received the AZD1222 COVID-19 vaccine. The CDR3 protein is CASSPFGQAANTEAFF. In DNA form, the CDR3 reads TGCGCCAGCAGCCCCTTCGGACAGGCCGCGAACACTGAAGCTTTCTTT.